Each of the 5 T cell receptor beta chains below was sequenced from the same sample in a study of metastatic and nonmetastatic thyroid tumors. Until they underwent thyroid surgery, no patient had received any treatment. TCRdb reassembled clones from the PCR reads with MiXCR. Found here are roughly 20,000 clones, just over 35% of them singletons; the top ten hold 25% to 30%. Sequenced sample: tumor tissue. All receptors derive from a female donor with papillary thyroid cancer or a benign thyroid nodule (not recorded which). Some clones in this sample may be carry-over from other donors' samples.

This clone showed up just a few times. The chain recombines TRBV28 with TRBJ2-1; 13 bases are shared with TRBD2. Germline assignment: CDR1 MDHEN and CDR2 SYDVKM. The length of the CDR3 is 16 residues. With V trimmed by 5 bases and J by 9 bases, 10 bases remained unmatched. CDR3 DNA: TGTGCCAGCAGTGCAGGACTAGCGGGAGAGGAGGGTGAGCAGTTCTTC. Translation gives CASSAGLAGEEGEQFF.

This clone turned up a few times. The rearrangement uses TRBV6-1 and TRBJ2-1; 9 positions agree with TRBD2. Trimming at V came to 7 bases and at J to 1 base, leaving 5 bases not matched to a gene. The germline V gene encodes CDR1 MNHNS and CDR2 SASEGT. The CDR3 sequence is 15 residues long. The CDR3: CASTDSGSSYNEQFF. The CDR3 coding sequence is TGTGCCAGCACTGATAGCGGGAGTTCCTACAATGAGCAGTTCTTC.

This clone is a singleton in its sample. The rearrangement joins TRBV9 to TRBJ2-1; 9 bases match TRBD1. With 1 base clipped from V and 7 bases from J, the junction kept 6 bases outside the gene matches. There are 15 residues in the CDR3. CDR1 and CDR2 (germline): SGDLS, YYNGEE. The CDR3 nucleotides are TGTGCCAGCAGCGTATCGGGACAGGGTCTGAATGAGCAGTTCTTC. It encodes CASSVSGQGLNEQFF. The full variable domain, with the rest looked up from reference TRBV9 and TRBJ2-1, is DSGVTQTPKHLITATGQRVTLRCSPRSGDLSVYWYQQSLDQGLQFLIQYYNGEERAKGNILERFSAQQFPDLHSELNLSSLELGDSALYFCASSVSGQGLNEQFFGPGTRLTVL.

The CDR3 region is CATSDLRQGNTGELFF. For the CDR3, the DNA is TGTGCCACCAGTGACCTCCGGCAGGGGAACACCGGGGAGCTGTTTTTT. This rearrangement joins TRBV24-1 to TRBJ2-2; the D gene is possibly TRBD1 (5 bases). CDR3 size: 16 residues. Trimming left V 4 bases short and J 1 base short, with 12 bases between. Germline CDR1 and CDR2: KGHDR and SFDVKD.

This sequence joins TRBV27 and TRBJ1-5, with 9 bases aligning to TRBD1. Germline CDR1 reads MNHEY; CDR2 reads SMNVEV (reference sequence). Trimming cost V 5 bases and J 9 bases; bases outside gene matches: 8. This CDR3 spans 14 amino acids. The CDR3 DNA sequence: TGTGCCAGCAGTACCGACAGGGGGAAACCGCCCCAGCATTTT. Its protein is CASSTDRGKPPQHF.